This TCR beta chain was identified during a study of cytomegalovirus exposure and HLA in healthy donors. Whole-study findings and limits: Specificity of a few CMV-associated chains for CMV antigens was verified in vitro. Most TCR sequences were uncommon, yet certain public TCRs appeared in many donors. It was 160 or so TCR beta chains that were listed as cytomegalovirus-associated.

Of note for this clone: Its target is not known.

There are 12 residues in the CDR3. The J segment lost 8 bases and the V segment lost 5 bases, leaving 2 bases of the junction unmatched. CDR1 and CDR2 (germline): MNHNY, SVGAGI (reference sequence). Assay used: immunoSEQ multiplex PCR; TCRdb lists only in-frame clones, some missing. The sample consists of around 190,000 clones, about 81% of them appearing once. The sequence derives from a woman aged 25 to 39 in good health and CMV-seronegative. The sequenced sample consisted of PBMCs. The chain employs TRBV6-6 and TRBJ1-4; TRBD1 aligns across 7 bases. The CDR3 reads CASSRGQEKLFF. The CDR3 nucleotides read TGTGCCAGCAGTAGGGGACAGGAAAAACTGTTTTTT.